The rows below give T cell receptor beta chains drawn from one sample of a study of shared clonotypes between healthy human individuals. Only in-frame clones appear in the TCRdb table, and some are missing; sequencing was by immunoSEQ multiplex PCR. The data contain nearly 2 million clones, 85% to 95% of them singletons. Sequenced material: naive CD8+ T cells sorted from blood. These receptors all come from a man aged 18 to 29 in good health. Both conserved end residues are trimmed from each CDR3.

v_call	j_call	cdr3_aa
TRBV19	TRBJ2-1	ASSIGTSESNEQF
TRBV7-9	TRBJ2-5	ASSPPLQETQY
TRBV4-1	TRBJ2-3	ASSQDGGGRADTQY
TRBV29-1	TRBJ2-7	SVSIGLSYEQY
TRBV6-5	TRBJ2-7	ASSYSGVSSYEQY
TRBV11-3	TRBJ1-5	ASSFLPTGEDGNQPQH
TRBV6-6	TRBJ1-2	ASSYLANYGYT
TRBV7-9	TRBJ1-6	ASSEPWRGESYNSPLH
TRBV11-2	TRBJ2-2	ASSPPGERYTGELF
TRBV7-9	TRBJ1-4	ASLIEENEKLF
TRBV7-9	TRBJ1-1	ASSFATEAF
TRBV6-5	TRBJ2-7	ASSYRTSGTHEQY
TRBV18	TRBJ1-6	ASSPWDRGTNSPLH
TRBV9	TRBJ1-4	ASSVSGTGGEKLF
TRBV7-9	TRBJ2-3	ASSPFSGGVTDTQY
TRBV7-9	TRBJ1-1	ASSGPWGEGEAF
TRBV4-3	TRBJ2-1	ASSQGAGPPYNEQF
TRBV10-3	TRBJ2-7	AIRGGASYEQY
TRBV4-1	TRBJ2-4	ASSPGLAGYGVDQY
TRBV9	TRBJ2-5	ASNEDAEETQY